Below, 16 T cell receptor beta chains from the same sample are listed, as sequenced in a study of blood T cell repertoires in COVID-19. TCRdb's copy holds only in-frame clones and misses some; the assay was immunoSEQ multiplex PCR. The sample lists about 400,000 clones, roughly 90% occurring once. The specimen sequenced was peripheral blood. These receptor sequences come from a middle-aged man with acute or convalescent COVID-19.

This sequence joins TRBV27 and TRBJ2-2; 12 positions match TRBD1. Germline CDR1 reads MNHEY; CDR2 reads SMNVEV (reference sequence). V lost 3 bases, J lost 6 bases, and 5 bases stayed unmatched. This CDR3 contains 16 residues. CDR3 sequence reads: CASSFGDRGRPGELFF. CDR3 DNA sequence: TGTGCCAGCAGTTTCGGGGACAGGGGGCGCCCCGGGGAGCTGTTTTTT.

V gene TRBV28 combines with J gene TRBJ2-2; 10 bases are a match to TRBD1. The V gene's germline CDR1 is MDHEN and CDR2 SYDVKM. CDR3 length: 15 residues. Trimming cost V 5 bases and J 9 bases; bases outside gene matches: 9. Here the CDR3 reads CASSGGTGVSRELFF. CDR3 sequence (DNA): TGTGCCAGCAGTGGGGGGACAGGGGTTAGCAGGGAGCTGTTTTTT. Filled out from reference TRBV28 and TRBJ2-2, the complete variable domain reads DVKVTQSSRYLVKRTGEKVFLECVQDMDHENMFWYRQDPGLGLRLIYFSYDVKMKEKGDIPEGYSVSREKKERFSLILESASTNQTSMYLCASSGGTGVSRELFFGEGSRLTVL.

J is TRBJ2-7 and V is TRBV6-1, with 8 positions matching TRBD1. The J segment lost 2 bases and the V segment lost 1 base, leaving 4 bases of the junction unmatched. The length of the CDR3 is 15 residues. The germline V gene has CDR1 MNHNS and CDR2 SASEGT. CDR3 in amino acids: CASSEGRDRPYEQYF. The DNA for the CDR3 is TGTGCCAGCAGTGAAGGACGGGACAGGCCCTACGAGCAGTACTTC.

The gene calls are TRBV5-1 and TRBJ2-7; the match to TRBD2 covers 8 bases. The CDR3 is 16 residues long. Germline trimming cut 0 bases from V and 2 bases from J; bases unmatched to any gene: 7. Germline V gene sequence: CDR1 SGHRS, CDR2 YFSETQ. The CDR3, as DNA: TGCGCCAGCAGCTTGGTGGGACTAGGGCCTACCTACGAGCAGTACTTC. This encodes CASSLVGLGPTYEQYF.

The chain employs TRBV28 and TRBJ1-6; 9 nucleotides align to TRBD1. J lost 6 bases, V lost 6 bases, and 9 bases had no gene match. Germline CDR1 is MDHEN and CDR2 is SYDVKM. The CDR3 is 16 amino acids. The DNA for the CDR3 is TGTGCCAGCAGACCCCAGGACAGGGGAGGTAATTCACCCCTCCACTTT. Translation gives CASRPQDRGGNSPLHF.

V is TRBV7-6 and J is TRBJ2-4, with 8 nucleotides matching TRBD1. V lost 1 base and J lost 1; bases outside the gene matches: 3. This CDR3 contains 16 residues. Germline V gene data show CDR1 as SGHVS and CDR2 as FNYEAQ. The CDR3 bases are TGTGCCAGCAGCTTAGTTTACAGGGGGGCCAAAAACATTCAGTACTTC. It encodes CASSLVYRGAKNIQYF.

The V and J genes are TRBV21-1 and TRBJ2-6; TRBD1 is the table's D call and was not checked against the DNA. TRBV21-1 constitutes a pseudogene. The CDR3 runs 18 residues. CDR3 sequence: CASSKDSGQGAGANVLTF. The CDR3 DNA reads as TGTGCCAGCAGCAAAGACTCGGGACAGGGGGCTGGGGCCAACGTCCTGACTTTC.

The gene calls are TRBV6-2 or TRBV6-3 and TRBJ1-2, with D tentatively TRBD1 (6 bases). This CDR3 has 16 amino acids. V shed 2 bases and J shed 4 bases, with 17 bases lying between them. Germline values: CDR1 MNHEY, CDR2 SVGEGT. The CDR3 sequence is CASSYATGFIPYGYTF. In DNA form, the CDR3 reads TGTGCCAGCAGTTACGCTACAGGGTTCATCCCCTATGGCTACACCTTC.

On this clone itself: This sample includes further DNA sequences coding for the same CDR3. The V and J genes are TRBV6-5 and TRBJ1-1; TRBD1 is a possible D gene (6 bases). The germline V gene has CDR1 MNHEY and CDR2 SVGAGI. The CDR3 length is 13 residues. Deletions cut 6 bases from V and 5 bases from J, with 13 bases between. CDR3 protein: CASRRTGNTEAFF. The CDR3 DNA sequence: TGTGCCAGCAGACGCACAGGGAATACTGAAGCTTTCTTT.

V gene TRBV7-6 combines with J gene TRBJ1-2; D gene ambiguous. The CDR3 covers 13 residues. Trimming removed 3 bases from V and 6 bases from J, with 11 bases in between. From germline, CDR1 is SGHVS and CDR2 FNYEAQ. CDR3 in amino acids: CASSFPNGDGYTF. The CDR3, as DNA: TGTGCCAGCAGCTTCCCTAACGGGGATGGCTACACCTTC. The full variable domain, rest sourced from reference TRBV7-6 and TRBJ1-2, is GAGVSQSPRYKVTKRGQDVALRCDPISGHVSLYWYRQALGQGPEFLTYFNYEAQQDKSGLPNDRFSAERPEGSISTLTIQRTEQRDSAMYRCASSFPNGDGYTFGSGTRLTVV.

The CDR3 DNA sequence: TGCAGCGTTGAACCAAGATCTAACTACAATGAGCAGTTCTTC. As protein: CSVEPRSNYNEQFF. V usage is TRBV29-1 and J usage is TRBJ2-1, with unresolved D. Trimming left V 2 bases short and J 3 bases short, with 11 bases between. The CDR3 is made up of 14 amino acids. Germline CDR1 is SQVTM and CDR2 is ANQGSEA.

The CDR3 DNA reads TGTGCCACCAGCAGAGATAGGGGTCTTCTCGCCCAAGAGACCCAGTACTTC. This encodes CATSRDRGLLAQETQYF. V and J are TRBV15 and TRBJ2-5, with TRBD1 as a possible D gene (5 bases). Germline assignment: CDR1 LNHNV and CDR2 YYDKDF (reference sequence). V was trimmed by 0 bases and J by 1 base, leaving 15 bases between them. The CDR3 is 17 residues long.

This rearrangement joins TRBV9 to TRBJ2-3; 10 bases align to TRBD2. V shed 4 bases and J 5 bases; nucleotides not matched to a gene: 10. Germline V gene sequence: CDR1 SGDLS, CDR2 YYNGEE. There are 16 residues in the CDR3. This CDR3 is CASSTIAGGAGDTQYF. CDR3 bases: TGTGCCAGCAGCACTATAGCGGGAGGCGCCGGAGATACGCAGTATTTT.

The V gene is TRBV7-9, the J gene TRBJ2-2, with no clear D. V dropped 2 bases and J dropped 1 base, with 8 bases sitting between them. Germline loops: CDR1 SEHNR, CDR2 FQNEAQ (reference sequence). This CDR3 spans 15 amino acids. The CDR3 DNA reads TGTGCCAGCAGCTTATCTGAGAGGAACACCGGGGAGCTGTTTTTT. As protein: CASSLSERNTGELFF.

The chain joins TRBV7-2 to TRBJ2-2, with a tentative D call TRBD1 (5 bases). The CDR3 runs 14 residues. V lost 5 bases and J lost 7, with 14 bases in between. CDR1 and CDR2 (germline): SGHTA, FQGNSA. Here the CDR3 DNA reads TGTGCCAGCAGCCAGGGTCGGGTCATCGGGGAGCTGTTTTTT. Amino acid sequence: CASSQGRVIGELFF.

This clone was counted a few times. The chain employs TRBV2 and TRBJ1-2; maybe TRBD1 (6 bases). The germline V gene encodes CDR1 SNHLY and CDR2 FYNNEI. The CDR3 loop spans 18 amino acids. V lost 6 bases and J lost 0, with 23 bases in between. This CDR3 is CASRVTGPRSSANYGYTF. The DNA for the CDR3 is TGTGCCAGCAGGGTTACAGGGCCTCGAAGTTCGGCTAACTATGGCTACACCTTC.